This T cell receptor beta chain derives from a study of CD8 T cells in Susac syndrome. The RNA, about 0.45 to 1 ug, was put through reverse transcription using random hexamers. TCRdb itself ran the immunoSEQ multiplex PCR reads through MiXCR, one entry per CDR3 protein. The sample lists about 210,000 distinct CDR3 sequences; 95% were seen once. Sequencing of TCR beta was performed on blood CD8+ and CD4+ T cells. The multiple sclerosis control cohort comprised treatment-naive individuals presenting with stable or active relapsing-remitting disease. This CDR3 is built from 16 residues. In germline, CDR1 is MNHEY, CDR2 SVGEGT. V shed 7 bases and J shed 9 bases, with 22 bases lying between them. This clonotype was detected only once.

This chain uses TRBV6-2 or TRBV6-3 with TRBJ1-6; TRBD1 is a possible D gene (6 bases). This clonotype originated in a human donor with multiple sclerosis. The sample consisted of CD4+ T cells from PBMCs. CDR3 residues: CASTSPIQGGSSPLHF. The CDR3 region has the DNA TGTGCCAGCACCTCTCCTATACAGGGAGGATCTTCACCCCTCCACTTT.